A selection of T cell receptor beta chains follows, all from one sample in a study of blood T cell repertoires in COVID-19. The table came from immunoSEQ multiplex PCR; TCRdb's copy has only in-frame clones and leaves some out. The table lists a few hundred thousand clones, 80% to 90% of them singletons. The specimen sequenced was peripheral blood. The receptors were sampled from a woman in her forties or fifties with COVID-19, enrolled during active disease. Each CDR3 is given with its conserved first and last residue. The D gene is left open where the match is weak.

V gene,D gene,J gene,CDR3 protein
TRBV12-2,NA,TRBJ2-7,CASRPRGVGSGPYEQYF
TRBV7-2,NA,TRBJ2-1,CASSPLRGTYNEQFF
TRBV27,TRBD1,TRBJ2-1,CASSLSWDRDNEQFF
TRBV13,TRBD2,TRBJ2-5,CASNTLAGDVETQYF
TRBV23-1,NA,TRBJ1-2,CASIQTYGYTF
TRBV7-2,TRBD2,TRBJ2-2,CASTTLPGGGGELFF
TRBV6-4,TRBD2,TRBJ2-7,CASSDSGREGPFYEQYF
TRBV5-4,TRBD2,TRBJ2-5,CASSFSGRIETQYF
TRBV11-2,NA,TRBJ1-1,CASGGGRGPYGAFF
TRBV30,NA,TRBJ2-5,CAWSGGGQTQYF
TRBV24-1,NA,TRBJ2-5,CATSDPGSAETQYF
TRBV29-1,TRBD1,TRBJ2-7,CSVGLDRAYEQYF
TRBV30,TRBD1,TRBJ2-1,CAWRRTGGTYNEQFF
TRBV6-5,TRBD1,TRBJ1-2,CASSYGQGGHYGYTF
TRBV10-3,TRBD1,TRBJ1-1,CAISDPTGVNTEAFF
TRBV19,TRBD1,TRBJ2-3,CASSRRGRDTDTQYF
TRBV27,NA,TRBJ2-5,CASSLFIQETQYF
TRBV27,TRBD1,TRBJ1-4,CASRRGRDRGLGEKLFF
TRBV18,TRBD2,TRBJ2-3,CASSRPGLAGRDTQYF
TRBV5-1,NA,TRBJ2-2,CASSFGAGELFF
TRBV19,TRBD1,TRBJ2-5,CASSTNTGGETQYF
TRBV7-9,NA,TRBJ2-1,CASNDLSYNEQFF
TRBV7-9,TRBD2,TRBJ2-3,CASSRRTSAGTDTQYF
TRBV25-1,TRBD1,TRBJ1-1,CASGGGTGVNTEAFF
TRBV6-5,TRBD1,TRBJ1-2,CASSWDSSYGYTF
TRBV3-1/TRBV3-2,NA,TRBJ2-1,CASSQEGTAYNEQFF
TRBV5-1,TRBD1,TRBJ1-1,CASSLEGGRVAIF
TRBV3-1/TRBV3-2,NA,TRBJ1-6,CASSPSGGGSPLHF
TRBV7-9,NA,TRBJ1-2,CASSLATQHGYTF
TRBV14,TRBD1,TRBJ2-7,CASSQVMGQNNYYEQYF
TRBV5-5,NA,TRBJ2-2,CASSPSGDLTGELFF
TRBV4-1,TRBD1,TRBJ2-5,CASSQVNRGLETQYF
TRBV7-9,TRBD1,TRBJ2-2,CASSPRGQLNTGELFF
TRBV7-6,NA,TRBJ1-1,CASTLAEMNTEAFF
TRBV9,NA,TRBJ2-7,CASSVAGVSLYF
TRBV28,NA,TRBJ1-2,CASSRRGGFGYTF
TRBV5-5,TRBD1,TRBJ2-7,CASSYRTGSYEQYF
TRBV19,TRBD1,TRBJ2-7,CASSMGQGAYEQYF
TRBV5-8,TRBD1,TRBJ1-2,CASSGGTGGLGYTF
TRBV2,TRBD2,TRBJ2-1,CASRPWTSGNDEQFF
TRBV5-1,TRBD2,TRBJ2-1,CASSPGLEREQFF
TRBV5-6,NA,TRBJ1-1,CASSLRAKGAEAFF
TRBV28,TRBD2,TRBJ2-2,CASTAGGSYTGELFF
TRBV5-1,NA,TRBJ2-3,CASRKTEPSTDTQYF
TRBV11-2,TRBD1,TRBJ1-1,CASSHIRTGIENTEAFF
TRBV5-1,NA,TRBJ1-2,CASSLDRRRDGYTF
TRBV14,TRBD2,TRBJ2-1,CASSLGSGGGYNEQFF
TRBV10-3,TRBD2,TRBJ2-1,CAIAGEVDNEQFF
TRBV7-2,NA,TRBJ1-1,CASSLDKRSTEAFF
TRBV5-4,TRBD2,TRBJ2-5,CASSLVATSGRLETQYF
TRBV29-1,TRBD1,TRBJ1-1,CSVGGQGAEAFF
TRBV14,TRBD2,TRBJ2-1,CASSQQGTSGSQFF